The entry that follows covers one TCR beta chain sequence. Its antigen is still unknown. This specimen belongs to a study of Graves' ophthalmopathy and Graves' hyperthyroidism. General study findings and limits: Built on 13 signatures, a model told ophthalmopathy apart from stable hyperthyroidism with approximately 91% sensitivity and almost 84% specificity.

The study amplified TCR beta CDR3 regions using RNA transcripts. RT-PCR with HTBI primers came first, then second-round multiplex PCR. Using its own MiXCR run on the multiplex PCR reads, TCRdb lists one record per CDR3 protein. The table has around 1.1 million distinct CDR3 sequences, approximately 35% seen once. Per germline, CDR1 SNHLY and CDR2 FYNNEI. The ends lost 7 bases at V and 4 bases at J; junction bases unmatched: 4. This CDR3 has 13 amino acids. The chain uses TRBV2 and TRBJ1-3; 7 bases agree with TRBD1. The clonotype was recovered from an adult man with Graves' hyperthyroidism. The specimen was peripheral blood or thyroid tissue (not recorded which). The CDR3 DNA sequence: TGTGCCAGCATCCCCAGGGGGGGAAACACCATATATTTT. Translated: CASIPRGGNTIYF. Full variable domain (missing parts from reference TRBV2 and TRBJ1-3): EPEVTQTPSHQVTQMGQEVILRCVPISNHLYFYWYRQILGQKVEFLVSFYNNEISEKSEIFDDQFSVERPDGSNFTLKIRSTKLEDSAMYFCASIPRGGNTIYFGEGSWLTVV.